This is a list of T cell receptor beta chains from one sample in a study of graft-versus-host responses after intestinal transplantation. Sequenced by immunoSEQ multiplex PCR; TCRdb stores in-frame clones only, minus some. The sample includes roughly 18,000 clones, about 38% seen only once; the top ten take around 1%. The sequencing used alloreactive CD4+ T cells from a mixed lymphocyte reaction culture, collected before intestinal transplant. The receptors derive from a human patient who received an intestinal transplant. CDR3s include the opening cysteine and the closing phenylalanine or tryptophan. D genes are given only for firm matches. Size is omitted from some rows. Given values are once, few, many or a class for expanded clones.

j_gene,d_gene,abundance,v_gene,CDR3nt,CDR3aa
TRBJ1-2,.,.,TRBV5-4,TGTGCCAGCAGCTTGGCCATCGCACAGGGAATTGATGGCTACACCTTC,CASSLAIAQGIDGYTF
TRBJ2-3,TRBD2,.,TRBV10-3,TGTGCCATCAGCCTCGGGGCGCGCGGGGGAGCCGATACGCAGTATTTT,CAISLGARGGADTQYF
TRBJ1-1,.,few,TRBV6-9,TGTGCCAGCAGTTTGGGTGGGGGCAGGGTGAACACTGAAGCTTTCTTT,CASSLGGGRVNTEAFF
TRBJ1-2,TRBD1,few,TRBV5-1,TGCGCCAGCAGCCGGGGGGACAGGGGTGCTGGCTACACCTTC,CASSRGDRGAGYTF
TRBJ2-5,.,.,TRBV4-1,TGCGCCAGCAGCCAAGTCTTATACGGGGGTCAACAAGAGACCCAGTACTTC,CASSQVLYGGQQETQYF
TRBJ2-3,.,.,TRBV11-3,TGTGCCAGCAGCAACGGGCGGGTAGGCACAGATACGCAGTATTTT,CASSNGRVGTDTQYF
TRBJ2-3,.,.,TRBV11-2,TGTGCCAGCAGCTCCAGGGGCACAGATACGCAGTATTTT,CASSSRGTDTQYF
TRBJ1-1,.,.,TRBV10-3,TGTGCCATCAAGAGGACGAGGGGGGAAATGAACACTGAAGCTTTCTTT,CAIKRTRGEMNTEAFF
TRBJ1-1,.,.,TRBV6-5,TGTGCCAGCAGTGTAGGCTCCCGGCGCACTGAAGCTTTCTTT,CASSVGSRRTEAFF
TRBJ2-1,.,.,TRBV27,TGTGCCAGCCAGGACAGTTACAATGAGCAGTTCTTC,CASQDSYNEQFF
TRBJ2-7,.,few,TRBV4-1,TGCGCCAGCAGCCTTACAGGAGGGGGGTCCTACGAGCAGTACTTC,CASSLTGGGSYEQYF
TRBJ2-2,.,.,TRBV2,TGTGCCAGCAGGAGTAGGGTACGGGGCGGGGAGCTGTTTTTT,CASRSRVRGGELFF
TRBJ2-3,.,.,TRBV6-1,TGTGCCAGCAGTGAAGTGGCTAGACGCACAGATACGCAGTATTTT,CASSEVARRTDTQYF
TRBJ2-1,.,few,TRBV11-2,TGTGCCAGCAGCTCCCCGGGGGTTAGGGTGAGGGGATTCTACAATGAGCAGTTCTTC,CASSSPGVRVRGFYNEQFF
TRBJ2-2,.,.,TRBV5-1,TGCGCCAGCAGCACCCTCCTCCTAGAAAACACCGGGGAGCTGTTTTTT,CASSTLLLENTGELFF
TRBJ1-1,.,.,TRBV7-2,TGTGCCAGCAGCTTAATGACTGAAGCTTTCTTT,CASSLMTEAFF
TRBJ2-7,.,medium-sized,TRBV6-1,TGTGCCAGCAGTGCCGAAGGCAGGGTGTACGAGCAGTACTTC,CASSAEGRVYEQYF
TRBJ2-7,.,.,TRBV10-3,TGTGCCATCAGTGATGGCGGGACAGCCGTCTACGAGCAGTACTTC,CAISDGGTAVYEQYF
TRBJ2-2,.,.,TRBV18,TGTGCCAGCTCACCACTAAACCCGGGGTGGAACACCGGGGAGCTGTTTTTT,CASSPLNPGWNTGELFF
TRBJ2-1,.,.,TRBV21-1,TGTGCCAGCAGCTCCCCTAAGGACAGGGGTAATGAGCAGTTCTTC,CASSSPKDRGNEQFF
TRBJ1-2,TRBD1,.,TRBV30,TGTGCCTGGGGTCCAGGGGGCGCGGGTGGCTACACCTTC,CAWGPGGAGGYTF
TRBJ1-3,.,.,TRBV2,TGTGCCAGCAAGCAGGAGGCCTCTTTCAGAAACACCATATATTTT,CASKQEASFRNTIYF
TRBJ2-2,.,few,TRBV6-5,TGTGCCAGCAGGAGGAGGGACACCGGGGAGCTGTTTTTT,CASRRRDTGELFF
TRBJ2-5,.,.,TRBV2,TGTGCCAGCAGTGCTATCAGTACCCAAGAGACCCAGTACTTC,CASSAISTQETQYF
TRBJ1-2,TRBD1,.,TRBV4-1,TGCGCCAGCACCCATGACCCAGGGACAGGGAGGAACTATGGCTACACCTTC,CASTHDPGTGRNYGYTF
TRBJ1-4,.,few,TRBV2,TGTGCCAGCAGAGGACGTGTGACAACAGCAGAAAAACTGTTTTTT,CASRGRVTTAEKLFF
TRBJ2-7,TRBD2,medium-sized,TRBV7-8,TGTGCCAGCAGCTTAGCTTCAGCGGGGGGGCTCGAGCAGTACTTC,CASSLASAGGLEQYF
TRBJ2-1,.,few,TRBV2,TGTGCCAGCAGTGAAATAGGGATGCATGGGGGGAATGAGCAGTTCTTC,CASSEIGMHGGNEQFF
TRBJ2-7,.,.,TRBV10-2,TGCGCCAGCAACGGGGGCGGTGAGCAGTACTTC,CASNGGGEQYF
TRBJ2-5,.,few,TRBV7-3,TGTGCCAGCAGCTTAGTCGGCAGGAAAGAGACCCAGTACTTC,CASSLVGRKETQYF
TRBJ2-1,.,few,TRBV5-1,TGCGCCAGCAGTTGGGCAGGGTTCGCGGGTAATGAGCAGTTCTTC,CASSWAGFAGNEQFF
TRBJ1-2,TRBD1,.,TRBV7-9,TGTGCCAGCAGCTTAGTGGGCAGGGGGCGCGCGGGCTACACCTTC,CASSLVGRGRAGYTF
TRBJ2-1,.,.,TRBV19,TGTGCCAGTAGGGCGGCGAGCTCCTACAATGAGCAGTTCTTC,CASRAASSYNEQFF
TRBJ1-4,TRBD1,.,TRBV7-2,TGTGCCAGCAGCTTAGTCGAGGCAGGGGGCGGGGAAAAACTGTTTTTT,CASSLVEAGGGEKLFF
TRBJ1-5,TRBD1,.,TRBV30,TGTGCCTGGAGTTACAGGGGGCAGCCCCAGCATTTT,CAWSYRGQPQHF
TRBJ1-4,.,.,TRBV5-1,TGCGCCAGCACTTTCGGGACTTTTATAAGGGGTGAAAAACTGTTTTTT,CASTFGTFIRGEKLFF
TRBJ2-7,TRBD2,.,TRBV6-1,TGTGCCAGTACGGAGCGGGGACCTACTTACGAGCAGTACTTC,CASTERGPTYEQYF
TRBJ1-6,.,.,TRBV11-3,TGTGCCAGCAGCTTGGGCAGGATCAATTCACCCCTCCACTTT,CASSLGRINSPLHF
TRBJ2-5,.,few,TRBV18,TGTGCCAGCTCACCTCGCGCCTCCCCTCAAGAGACCCAGTACTTC,CASSPRASPQETQYF
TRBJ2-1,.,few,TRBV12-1,TGTGCCAGCAGCTTTGAGCTAGCGGGGTACGAGCAGTTCTTC,CASSFELAGYEQFF
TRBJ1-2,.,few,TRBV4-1,TGCGCCAGCAGCCAGGGAGCGGGCTATGGCTACACCTTC,CASSQGAGYGYTF
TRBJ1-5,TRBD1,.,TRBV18,TGTGCCAGCTCACAAGACAGGGGGAGTCAGCCCCAGCATTTT,CASSQDRGSQPQHF
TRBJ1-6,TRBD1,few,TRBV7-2,TGTGCCAGCAGCCAACAGGGGACCTCTAATTCACCCCTCCACTTT,CASSQQGTSNSPLHF
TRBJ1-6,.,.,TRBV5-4,TGTGCCAGCAGCTTGCGGGCAGGCCGGGGTAATTCACCCCTCCACTTT,CASSLRAGRGNSPLHF
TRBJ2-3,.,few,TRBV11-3,TGTGCCAGCAGCTTCAGGGGTGTGAGTACAGATACGCAGTATTTT,CASSFRGVSTDTQYF
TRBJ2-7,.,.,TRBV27,TGTGCCAGCAGTTTTCATAGGCTTTCACGGGCCTACGAGCAGTACTTC,CASSFHRLSRAYEQYF
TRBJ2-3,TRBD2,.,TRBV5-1,TGCGCCAGCAGCTTGGCCGGGAGGATGGATACGCAGTATTTT,CASSLAGRMDTQYF
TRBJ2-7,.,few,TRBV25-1,TGTGCCAGCAGTGAATTTTTAGAGCAGTACTTC,CASSEFLEQYF
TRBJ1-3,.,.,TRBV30,TGTGCCTGGAGATTCCGGGCTGGAAACACCATATATTTT,CAWRFRAGNTIYF
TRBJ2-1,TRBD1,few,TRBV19,TGTGCCAGTAGCAGCGACAGGGGGGGTCTCGTTGAGCAGTTCTTC,CASSSDRGGLVEQFF
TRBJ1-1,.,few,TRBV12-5,TGTGCTAGTAGCTGGGTGGATCGTGAAGCTTTCTTT,CASSWVDREAFF
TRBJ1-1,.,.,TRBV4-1,TGCGCCAGCAGCCAAGCAGACAGGTTGAACACTGAAGCTTTCTTT,CASSQADRLNTEAFF
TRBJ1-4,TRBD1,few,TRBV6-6,TGTGCCAGCAGTTTTGACAGGGGTTTATGGGAAAAACTGTTTTTT,CASSFDRGLWEKLFF
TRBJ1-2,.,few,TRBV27,TGTGCCAGCAGTCCCATTGTAGACGGCCGGGGCGGCTACACCTTC,CASSPIVDGRGGYTF
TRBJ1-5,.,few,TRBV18,TGTGCCAGCTCGCTCAGGGAGGGCCAGCCCCAGCATTTT,CASSLREGQPQHF
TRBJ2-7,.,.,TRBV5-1,TGCGCCAGCAGCCCCAGGGGCACCTCCTACGAGCAGTACTTC,CASSPRGTSYEQYF
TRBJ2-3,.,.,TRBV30,TGTGCCTGGAGTGTGTTAGCAGATACGCAGTATTTT,CAWSVLADTQYF
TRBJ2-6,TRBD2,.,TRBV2,TGTGCCAGCAGCAGCGGGGGACTCTCTGGGGCCAACGTCCTGACTTTC,CASSSGGLSGANVLTF